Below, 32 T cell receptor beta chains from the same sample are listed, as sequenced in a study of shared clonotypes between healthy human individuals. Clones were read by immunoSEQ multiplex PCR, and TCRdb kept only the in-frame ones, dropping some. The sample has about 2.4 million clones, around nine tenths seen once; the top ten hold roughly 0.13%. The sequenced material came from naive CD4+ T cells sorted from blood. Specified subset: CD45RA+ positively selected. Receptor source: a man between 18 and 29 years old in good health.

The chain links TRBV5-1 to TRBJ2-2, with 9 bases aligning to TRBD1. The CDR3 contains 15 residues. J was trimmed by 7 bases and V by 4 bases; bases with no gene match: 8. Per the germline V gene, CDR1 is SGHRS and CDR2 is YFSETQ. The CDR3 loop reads CASSADRGGIGELFF. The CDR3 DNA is TGCGCCAGCAGCGCGGACAGGGGTGGGATCGGGGAGCTGTTTTTT.

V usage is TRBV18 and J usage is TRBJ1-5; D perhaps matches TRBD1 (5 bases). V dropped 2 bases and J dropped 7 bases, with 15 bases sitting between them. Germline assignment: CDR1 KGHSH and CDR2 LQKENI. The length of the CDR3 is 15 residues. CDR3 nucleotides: TGTGCCAGCTCACCAGGCCGATCGTCAGGGCAGCCCCAGCATTTT. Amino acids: CASSPGRSSGQPQHF.

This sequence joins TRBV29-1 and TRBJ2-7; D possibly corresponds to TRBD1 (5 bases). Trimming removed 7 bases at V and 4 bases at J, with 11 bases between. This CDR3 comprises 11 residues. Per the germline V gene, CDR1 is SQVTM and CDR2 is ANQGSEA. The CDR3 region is CSGAQGYEQYF. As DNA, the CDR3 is TGCAGCGGCGCTCAGGGATACGAGCAGTACTTC.

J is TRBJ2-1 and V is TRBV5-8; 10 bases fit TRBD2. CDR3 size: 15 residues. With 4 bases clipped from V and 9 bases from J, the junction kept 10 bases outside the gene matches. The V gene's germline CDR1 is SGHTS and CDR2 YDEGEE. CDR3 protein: CASSKPGLAHSEQFF. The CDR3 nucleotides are TGTGCCAGCAGCAAACCGGGACTAGCGCACAGTGAGCAGTTCTTC.

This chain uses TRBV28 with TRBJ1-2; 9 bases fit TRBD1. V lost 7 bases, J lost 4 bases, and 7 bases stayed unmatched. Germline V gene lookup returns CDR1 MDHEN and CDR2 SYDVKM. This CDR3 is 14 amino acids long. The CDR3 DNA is TGTGCCAGCACGATACAGGGGGCCCTCTATGGCTACACCTTC. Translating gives CASTIQGALYGYTF.

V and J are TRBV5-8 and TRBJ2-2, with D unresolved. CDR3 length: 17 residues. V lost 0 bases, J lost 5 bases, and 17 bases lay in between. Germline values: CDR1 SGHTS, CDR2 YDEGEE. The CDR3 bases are TGTGCCAGCAGCTTGGTTCTGTGGCAAGGTGATACCGGGGAGCTGTTTTTT. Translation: CASSLVLWQGDTGELFF.

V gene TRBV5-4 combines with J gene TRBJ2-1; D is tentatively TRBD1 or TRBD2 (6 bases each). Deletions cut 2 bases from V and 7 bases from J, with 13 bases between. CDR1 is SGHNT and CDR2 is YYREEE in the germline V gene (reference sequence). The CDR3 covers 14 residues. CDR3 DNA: TGTGCCAGCAGCTTCGGGAGAGGGGGGAATGAGCAGTTCTTC. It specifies CASSFGRGGNEQFF. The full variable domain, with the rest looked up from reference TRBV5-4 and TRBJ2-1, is ETGVTQSPTHLIKTRGQQVTLRCSSQSGHNTVSWYQQALGQGPQFIFQYYREEENGRGNFPPRFSGLQFPNYSSELNVNALELDDSALYLCASSFGRGGNEQFFGPGTRLTVL.

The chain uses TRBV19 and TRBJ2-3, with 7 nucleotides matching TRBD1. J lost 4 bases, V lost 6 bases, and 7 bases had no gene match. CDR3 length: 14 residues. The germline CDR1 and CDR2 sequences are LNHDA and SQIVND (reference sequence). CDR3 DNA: TGTGCCAGTAGCCTCCAGGACAGGTCAGATACGCAGTATTTT. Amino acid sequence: CASSLQDRSDTQYF. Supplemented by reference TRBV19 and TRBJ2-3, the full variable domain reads DGGITQSPKYLFRKEGQNVTLSCEQNLNHDAMYWYRQDPGQGLRLIYYSQIVNDFQKGDIAEGYSVSREKKESFPLTVTSAQKNPTAFYLCASSLQDRSDTQYFGPGTRLTVL.

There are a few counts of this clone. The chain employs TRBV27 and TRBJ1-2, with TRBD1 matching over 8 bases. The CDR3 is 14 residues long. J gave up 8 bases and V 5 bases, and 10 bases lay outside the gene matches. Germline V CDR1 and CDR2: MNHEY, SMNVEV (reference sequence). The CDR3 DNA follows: TGTGCCAGCAGTCTGACGCAGGGGGCGGACGGCTACACCTTC. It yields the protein CASSLTQGADGYTF.

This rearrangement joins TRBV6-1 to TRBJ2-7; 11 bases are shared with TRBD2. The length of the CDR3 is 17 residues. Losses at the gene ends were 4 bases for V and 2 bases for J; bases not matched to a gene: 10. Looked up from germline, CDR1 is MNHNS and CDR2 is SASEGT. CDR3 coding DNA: TGTGCCAGCAGTGTGAACCCTAGCGGGGGGTTACCCTACGAGCAGTACTTC. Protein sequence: CASSVNPSGGLPYEQYF.

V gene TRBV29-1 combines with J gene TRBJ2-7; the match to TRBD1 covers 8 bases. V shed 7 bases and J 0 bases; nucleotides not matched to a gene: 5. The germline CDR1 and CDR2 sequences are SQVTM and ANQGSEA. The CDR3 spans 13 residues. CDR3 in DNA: TGCAGCGGTCGACAGGGGCCCTCCTACGAGCAGTACTTC. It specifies CSGRQGPSYEQYF.

The CDR3 loop reads CASSPPREERGTEAFF. The DNA for the CDR3 is TGTGCCAGCTCACCACCCCGGGAGGAAAGGGGCACTGAAGCTTTCTTT. V and J are TRBV18 and TRBJ1-1, with D maybe TRBD1 (5 bases). Trimming left V 0 bases short and J 4 bases short, with 15 bases between. Germline-derived CDR1 and CDR2 are KGHSH and LQKENI. The CDR3 covers 16 residues.

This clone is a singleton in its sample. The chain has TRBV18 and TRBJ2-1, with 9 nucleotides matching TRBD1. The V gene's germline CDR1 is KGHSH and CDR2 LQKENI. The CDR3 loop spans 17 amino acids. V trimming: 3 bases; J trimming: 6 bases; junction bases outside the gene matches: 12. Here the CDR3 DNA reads TGTGCCAGCTCACCGTGGGGTGGGACAGGGTTTCCCAATGAGCAGTTCTTC. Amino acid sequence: CASSPWGGTGFPNEQFF.

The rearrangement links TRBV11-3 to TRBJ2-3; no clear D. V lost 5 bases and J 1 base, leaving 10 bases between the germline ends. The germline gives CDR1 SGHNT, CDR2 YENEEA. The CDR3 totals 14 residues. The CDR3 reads CASSQDGRTDTQYF. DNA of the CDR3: TGTGCCAGCAGCCAGGACGGGCGCACAGATACGCAGTATTTT. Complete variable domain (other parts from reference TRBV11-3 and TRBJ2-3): EAGVVQSPRYKIIEKKQPVAFWCNPISGHNTLYWYLQNLGQGPELLIRYENEEAVDDSQLPKDRFSAERLKGVDSTLKIQPAELGDSAVYLCASSQDGRTDTQYFGPGTRLTVL.

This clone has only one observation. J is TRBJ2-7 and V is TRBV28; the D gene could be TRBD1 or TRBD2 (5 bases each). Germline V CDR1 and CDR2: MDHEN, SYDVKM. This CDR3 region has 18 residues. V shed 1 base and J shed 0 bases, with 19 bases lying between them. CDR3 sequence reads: CASSLFGQGRPSSYEQYF. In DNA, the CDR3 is TGTGCCAGCAGTTTATTCGGCCAGGGACGTCCCAGCTCCTACGAGCAGTACTTC.

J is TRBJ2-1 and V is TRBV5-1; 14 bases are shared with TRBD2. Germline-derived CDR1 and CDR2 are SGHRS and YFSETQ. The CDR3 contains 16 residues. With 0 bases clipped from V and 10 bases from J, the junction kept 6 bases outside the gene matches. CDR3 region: CASSLVGTSGSREQFF. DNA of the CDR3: TGCGCCAGCAGCTTGGTGGGGACTAGCGGGAGTCGGGAGCAGTTCTTC.

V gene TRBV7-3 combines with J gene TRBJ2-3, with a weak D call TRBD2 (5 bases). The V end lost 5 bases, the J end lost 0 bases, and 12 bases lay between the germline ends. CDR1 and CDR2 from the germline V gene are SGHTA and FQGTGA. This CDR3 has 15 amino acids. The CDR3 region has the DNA TGTGCCAGCAGCACCTCCGGCGGGAGCACAGATACGCAGTATTTT. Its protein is CASSTSGGSTDTQYF.

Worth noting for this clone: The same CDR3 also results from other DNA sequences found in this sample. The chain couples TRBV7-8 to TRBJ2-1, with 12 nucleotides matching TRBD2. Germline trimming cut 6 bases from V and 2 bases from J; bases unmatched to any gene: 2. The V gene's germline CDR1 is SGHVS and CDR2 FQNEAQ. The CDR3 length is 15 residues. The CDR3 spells CASSLAGGPYNEQFF. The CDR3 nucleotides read TGTGCCAGCAGTCTAGCGGGGGGGCCCTACAATGAGCAGTTCTTC.

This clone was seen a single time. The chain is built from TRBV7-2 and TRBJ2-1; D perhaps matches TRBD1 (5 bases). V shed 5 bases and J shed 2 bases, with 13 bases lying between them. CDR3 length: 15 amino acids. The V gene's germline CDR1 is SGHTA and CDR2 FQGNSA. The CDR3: CASSPPWGAYNEQFF. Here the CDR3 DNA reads TGTGCCAGCAGCCCACCGTGGGGCGCCTACAATGAGCAGTTCTTC.

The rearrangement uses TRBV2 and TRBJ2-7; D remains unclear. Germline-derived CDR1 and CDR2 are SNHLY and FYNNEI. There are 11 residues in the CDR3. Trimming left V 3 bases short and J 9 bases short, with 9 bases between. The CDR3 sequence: CASSEIGAQYF. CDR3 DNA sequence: TGTGCCAGCAGTGAGATAGGCGCGCAGTACTTC.

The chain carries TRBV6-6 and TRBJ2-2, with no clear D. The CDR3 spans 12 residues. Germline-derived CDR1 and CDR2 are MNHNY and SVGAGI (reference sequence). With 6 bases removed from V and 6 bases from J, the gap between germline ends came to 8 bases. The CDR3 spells CASSRTPGELFF. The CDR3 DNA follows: TGTGCCAGCAGCCGCACTCCCGGGGAGCTGTTTTTT.

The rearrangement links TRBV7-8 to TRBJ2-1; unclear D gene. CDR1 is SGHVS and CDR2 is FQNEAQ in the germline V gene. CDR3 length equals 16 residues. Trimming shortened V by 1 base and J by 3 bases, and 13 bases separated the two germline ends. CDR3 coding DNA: TGTGCCAGCAGCTTAGTCATAAACTCCAACTACAATGAGCAGTTCTTC. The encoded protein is CASSLVINSNYNEQFF.

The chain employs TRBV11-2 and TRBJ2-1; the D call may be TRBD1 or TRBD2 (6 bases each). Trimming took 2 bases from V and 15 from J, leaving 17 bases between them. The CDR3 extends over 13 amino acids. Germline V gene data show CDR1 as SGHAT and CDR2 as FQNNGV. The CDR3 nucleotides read TGTGCCAGCAGCTTATCCTTCCAGGGGAGGCGGTTCTTC. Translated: CASSLSFQGRRFF.

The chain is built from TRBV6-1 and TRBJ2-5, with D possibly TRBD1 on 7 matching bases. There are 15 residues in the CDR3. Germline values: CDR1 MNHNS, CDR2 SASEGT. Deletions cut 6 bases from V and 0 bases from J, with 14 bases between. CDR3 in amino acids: CASRGGQRHQETQYF. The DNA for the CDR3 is TGTGCCAGCAGGGGGGGACAGAGACACCAAGAGACCCAGTACTTC.

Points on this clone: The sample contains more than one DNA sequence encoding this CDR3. The CDR3 region is CASSIGAGVYNEQFF. DNA of the CDR3: TGTGCCAGTAGTATCGGGGCAGGGGTCTACAATGAGCAGTTCTTC. The chain combines TRBV19 with TRBJ2-1, with D possibly TRBD1 on 6 matching bases. V was trimmed by 3 bases and J by 3 bases, leaving 12 bases between them. The CDR3 has 15 amino acids. Germline V gene lookup returns CDR1 LNHDA and CDR2 SQIVND (reference sequence).

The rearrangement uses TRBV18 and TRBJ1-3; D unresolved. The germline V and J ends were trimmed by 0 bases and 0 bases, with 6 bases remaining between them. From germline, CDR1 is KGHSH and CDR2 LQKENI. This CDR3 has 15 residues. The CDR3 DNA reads TGTGCCAGCTCACCACCTAAAGGCTCTGGAAACACCATATATTTT. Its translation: CASSPPKGSGNTIYF.

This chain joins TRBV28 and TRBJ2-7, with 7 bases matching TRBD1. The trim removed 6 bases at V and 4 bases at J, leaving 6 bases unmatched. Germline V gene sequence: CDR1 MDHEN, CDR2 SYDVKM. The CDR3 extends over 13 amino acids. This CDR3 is CASSKGARYEQYF. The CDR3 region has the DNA TGTGCCAGCAGCAAGGGGGCGAGGTACGAGCAGTACTTC.

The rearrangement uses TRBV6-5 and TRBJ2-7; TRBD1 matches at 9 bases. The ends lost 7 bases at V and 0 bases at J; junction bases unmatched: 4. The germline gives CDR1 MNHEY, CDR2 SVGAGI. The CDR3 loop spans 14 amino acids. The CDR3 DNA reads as TGTGCCAGCATCCAGACAGGGGGCTCCTACGAGCAGTACTTC. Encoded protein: CASIQTGGSYEQYF.

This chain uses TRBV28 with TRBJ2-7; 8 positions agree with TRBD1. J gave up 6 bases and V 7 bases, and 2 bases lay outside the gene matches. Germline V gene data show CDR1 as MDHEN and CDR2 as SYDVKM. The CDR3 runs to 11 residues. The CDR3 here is CASKDRVEQYF. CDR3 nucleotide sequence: TGTGCCAGCAAGGACAGGGTCGAGCAGTACTTC.

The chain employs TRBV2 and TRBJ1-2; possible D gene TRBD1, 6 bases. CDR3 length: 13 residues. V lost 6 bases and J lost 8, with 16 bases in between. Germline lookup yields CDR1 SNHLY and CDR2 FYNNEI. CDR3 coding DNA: TGTGCCAGCAGGGAAACAGTGACAGGAGGCTACACCTTC. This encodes CASRETVTGGYTF.

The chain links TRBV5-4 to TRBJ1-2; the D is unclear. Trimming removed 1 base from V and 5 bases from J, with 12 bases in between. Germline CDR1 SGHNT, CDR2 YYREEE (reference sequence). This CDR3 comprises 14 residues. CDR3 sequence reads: CASSLNHGRYGYTF. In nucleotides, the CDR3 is TGTGCCAGCAGCTTGAACCATGGGCGATATGGCTACACCTTC.

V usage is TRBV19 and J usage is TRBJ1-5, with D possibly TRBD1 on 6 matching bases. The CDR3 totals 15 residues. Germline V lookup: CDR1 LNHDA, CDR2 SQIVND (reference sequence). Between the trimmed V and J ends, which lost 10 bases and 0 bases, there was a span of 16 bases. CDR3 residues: CATGDIGSSNQPQHF. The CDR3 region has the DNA TGTGCCACGGGGGACATTGGGAGTAGCAATCAGCCCCAGCATTTT.